The T cell receptor (beta chain) described here comes from a study of blood T cells in healthy people across ages. Sample-barcoded 5' priming and a J-beta primer mix drove a second PCR of about 6 to 12 cycles. MiXCR, run by TCRdb on the 5' RACE reads, gives a single entry per CDR3 protein. This table has about a million distinct CDR3 sequences, roughly 47% appearing once. The TCR was taken from a woman aged 55-70 years in good health. The material sequenced was blood.

CDR3 in DNA: TGTGCCAGCAACATCGGCGGGACTAGCGGGCCCTACGAGCAGTACTTC. As protein: CASNIGGTSGPYEQYF. The rearrangement uses TRBV7-8 and TRBJ2-7; TRBD2 agrees at 12 bases. V trimming: 7 bases; J trimming: 2 bases; junction bases outside the gene matches: 9. In germline, CDR1 is SGHVS, CDR2 FQNEAQ. The length of the CDR3 is 16 residues.